The text below deals with one T cell receptor (beta chain). The sample originates from a study of shared clonotypes between healthy human individuals. Looking at the study overall: Every donor yielded three CD4 naive, three CD4 memory, two CD8 naive and one CD8 memory plate.

The V gene end was trimmed by 4 bases and the J gene end by 3 bases; junction bases not matched to a gene: 16. Germline lookup yields CDR1 SGHAT and CDR2 FQNNGV. This CDR3 region has 18 residues. In the original workflow: Junction-only sequences without quality scores came from ImmunoSEQ, so filtering differed. Method: immunoSEQ multiplex PCR; TCRdb's copy keeps in-frame clones and lacks some. D and trimming were read from the DNA, whereas the V and J calls and clone size are those reported in that table. This sample has roughly 2.2 million clones, with approximately 90% found just once. The chain links TRBV11-2 to TRBJ2-7, with 9 bases fitting TRBD1. The sequenced material came from naive CD4+ T cells from PBMCs. Stated subset: CD45RA+ positively selected. The sequence was collected from a man aged 18 to 29 in good health. Some clones in this sample may be carry-over from other donors' samples. CDR3 coding DNA: TGTGCCAGCAGCTCCCAAGGGGTGGGGCCGGGACAGGGCTACGAGCAGTACTTC. Amino acids: CASSSQGVGPGQGYEQYF. Full variable domain (rest looked up from reference TRBV11-2 and TRBJ2-7): EAGVAQSPRYKIIEKRQSVAFWCNPISGHATLYWYQQILGQGPKLLIQFQNNGVVDDSQLPKDRFSAERLKGVDSTLKIQPAKLEDSAVYLCASSSQGVGPGQGYEQYFGPGTRLTVT.